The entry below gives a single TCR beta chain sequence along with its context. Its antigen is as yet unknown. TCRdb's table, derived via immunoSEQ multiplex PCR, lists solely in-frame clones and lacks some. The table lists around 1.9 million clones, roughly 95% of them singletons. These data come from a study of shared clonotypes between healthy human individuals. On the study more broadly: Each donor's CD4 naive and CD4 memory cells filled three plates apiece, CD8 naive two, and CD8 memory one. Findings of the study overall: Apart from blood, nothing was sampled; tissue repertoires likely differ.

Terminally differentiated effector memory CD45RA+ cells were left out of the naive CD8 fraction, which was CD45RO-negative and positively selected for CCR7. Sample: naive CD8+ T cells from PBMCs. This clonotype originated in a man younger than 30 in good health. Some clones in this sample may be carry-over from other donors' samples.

In DNA form, the CDR3 reads TGTGCCAGCAGCGTATTCGCAGGGGCTGGGGCCAACGTCCTGACTTTC. Residues: CASSVFAGAGANVLTF. The chain employs TRBV9 and TRBJ2-6; tentative D call: TRBD1 (6 bases). The V and J ends lost 1 base and 2 bases respectively, with 10 bases between them. The CDR3 covers 16 residues. Germline CDR1 reads SGDLS; CDR2 reads YYNGEE.